In its sample, the clone carrying this T cell receptor (beta chain) was seen many times. Its antigen is unidentified. The germline V gene encodes CDR1 LGHNA and CDR2 YSLEER. V lost 1 base and J lost 2, with 11 bases in between. The CDR3 covers 15 residues. Using RNA template, CDR3s of TCR alpha and beta were amplified with iRepertoire arm-PCR. Input was 100-400 ng of tissue mRNA or PBMC total RNA. TCRdb reanalysed the multiplex PCR reads using MiXCR and keeps one entry per CDR3 protein. This sample carries about 200,000 distinct CDR3 sequences, more than 30% of them seen once, and the ten largest clones take around 20%. The data derive from a study of glioma-infiltrating T cells. The study's findings and limits: CDR3 overlap between tissue and blood was very small. Above-expected tissue-blood divergence occurred in all gliomas, most in low-grade ones.

This clonotype was sampled from a human donor with low-grade glioma or glioblastoma, undergoing nonglioma brain surgery, or in good health (not recorded which). The sequenced sample was glioma tissue, nonneoplastic brain tissue, or PBMCs (not recorded which). This chain connects TRBV4-3 to TRBJ1-1; D not certain. CDR3 in DNA: TGCGCCAGCAGCCAAGGATCGAGTATTAACACTGAAGCTTTCTTT. Protein product: CASSQGSSINTEAFF.